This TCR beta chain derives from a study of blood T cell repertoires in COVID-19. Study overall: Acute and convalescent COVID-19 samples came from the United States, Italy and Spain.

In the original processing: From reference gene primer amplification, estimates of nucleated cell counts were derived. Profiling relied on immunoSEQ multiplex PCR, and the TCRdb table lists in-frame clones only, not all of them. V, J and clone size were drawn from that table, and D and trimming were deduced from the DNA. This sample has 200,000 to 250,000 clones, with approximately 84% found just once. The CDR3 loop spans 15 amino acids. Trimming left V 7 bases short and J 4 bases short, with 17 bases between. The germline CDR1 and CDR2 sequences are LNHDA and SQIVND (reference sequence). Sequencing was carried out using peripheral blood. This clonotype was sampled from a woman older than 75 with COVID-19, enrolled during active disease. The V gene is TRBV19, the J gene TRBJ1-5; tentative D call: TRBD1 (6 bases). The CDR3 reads CASNSGGQRNQPQHF. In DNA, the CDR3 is TGTGCCAGTAATTCCGGTGGACAGAGGAATCAGCCCCAGCATTTT. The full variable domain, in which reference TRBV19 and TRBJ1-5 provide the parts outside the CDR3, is DGGITQSPKYLFRKEGQNVTLSCEQNLNHDAMYWYRQDPGQGLRLIYYSQIVNDFQKGDIAEGYSVSREKKESFPLTVTSAQKNPTAFYLCASNSGGQRNQPQHFGDGTRLSIL.